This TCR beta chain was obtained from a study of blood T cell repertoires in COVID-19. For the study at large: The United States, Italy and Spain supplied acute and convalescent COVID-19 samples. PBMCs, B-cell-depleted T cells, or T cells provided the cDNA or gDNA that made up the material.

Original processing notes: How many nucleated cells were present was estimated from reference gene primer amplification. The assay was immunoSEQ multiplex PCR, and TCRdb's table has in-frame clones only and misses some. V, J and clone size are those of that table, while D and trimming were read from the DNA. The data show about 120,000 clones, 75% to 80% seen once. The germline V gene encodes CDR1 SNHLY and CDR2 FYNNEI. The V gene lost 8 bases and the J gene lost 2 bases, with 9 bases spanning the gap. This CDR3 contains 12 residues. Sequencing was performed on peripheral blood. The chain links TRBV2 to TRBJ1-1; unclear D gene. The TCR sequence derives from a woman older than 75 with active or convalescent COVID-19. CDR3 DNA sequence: TGTGCCAGCGTCTACGAAAACACTGAAGCTTTCTTT. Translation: CASVYENTEAFF.